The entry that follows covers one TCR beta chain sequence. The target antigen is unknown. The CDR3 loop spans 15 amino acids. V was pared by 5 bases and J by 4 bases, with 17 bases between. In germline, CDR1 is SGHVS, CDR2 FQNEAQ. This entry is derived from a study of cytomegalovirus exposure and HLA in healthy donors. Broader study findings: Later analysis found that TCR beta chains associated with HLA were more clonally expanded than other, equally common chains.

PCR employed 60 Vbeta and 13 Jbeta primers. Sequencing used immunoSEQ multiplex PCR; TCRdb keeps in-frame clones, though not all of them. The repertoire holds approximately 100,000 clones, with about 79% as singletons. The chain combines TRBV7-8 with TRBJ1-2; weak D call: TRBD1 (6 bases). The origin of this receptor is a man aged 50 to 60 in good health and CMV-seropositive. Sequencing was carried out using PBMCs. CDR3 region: CASSRNTGTPYGYTF. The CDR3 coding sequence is TGTGCCAGCAGCCGCAACACAGGGACCCCCTATGGCTACACCTTC.